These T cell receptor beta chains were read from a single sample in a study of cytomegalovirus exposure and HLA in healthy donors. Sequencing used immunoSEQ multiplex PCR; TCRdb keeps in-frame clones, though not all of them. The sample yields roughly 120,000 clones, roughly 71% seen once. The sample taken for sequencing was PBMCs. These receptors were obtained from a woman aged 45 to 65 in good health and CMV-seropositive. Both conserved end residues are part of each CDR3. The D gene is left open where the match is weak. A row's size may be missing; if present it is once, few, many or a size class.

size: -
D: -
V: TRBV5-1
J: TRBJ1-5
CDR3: CASSSGTPGQPQHF
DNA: TGCGCCAGCAGTTCCGGGACACCGGGTCAGCCCCAGCATTTT

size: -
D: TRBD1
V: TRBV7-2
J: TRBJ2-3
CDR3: CASSLVGTGTQYF
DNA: TGTGCCAGCAGCTTAGTGGGGACAGGTACGCAGTATTTT

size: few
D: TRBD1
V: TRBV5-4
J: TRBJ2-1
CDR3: CASSLGQGMFFTQFF
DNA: TGTGCCAGCAGCTTAGGACAGGGGATGTTTTTTACGCAGTTCTTC

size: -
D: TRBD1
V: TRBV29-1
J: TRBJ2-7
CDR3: CSVRNSGTGSPYEQYF
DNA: TGCAGCGTAAGGAATTCCGGGACAGGGAGCCCCTACGAGCAGTACTTC

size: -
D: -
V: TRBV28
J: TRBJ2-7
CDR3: CASSAAQGSSYEQYF
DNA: TGTGCCAGCAGCGCAGCGCAGGGGAGCTCCTACGAGCAGTACTTC

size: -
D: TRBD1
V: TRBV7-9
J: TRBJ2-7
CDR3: CASSLQGQGYEQYF
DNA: TGTGCCAGCAGCTTGCAGGGACAGGGCTACGAGCAGTACTTC

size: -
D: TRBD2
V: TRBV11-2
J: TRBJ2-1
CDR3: CASSLDRSGGPTYNEQFF
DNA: TGTGCCAGCAGCTTAGATCGGAGCGGGGGTCCAACTTACAATGAGCAGTTCTTC

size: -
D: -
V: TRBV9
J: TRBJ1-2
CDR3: CASSVGQGSYGYTF
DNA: TGTGCCAGCAGCGTAGGCCAGGGTTCGTATGGCTACACCTTC

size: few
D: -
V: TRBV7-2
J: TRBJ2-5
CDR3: CASSSWGGAETQYF
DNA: TGTGCCAGCAGCTCCTGGGGCGGGGCAGAGACCCAGTACTTC

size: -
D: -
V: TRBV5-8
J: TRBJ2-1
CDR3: CASSRRGGGYNEQFF
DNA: TGTGCCAGCAGCAGACGAGGGGGGGGATACAATGAGCAGTTCTTC

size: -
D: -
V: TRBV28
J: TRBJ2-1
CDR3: CASSPDYGEQFF
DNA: TGTGCCAGCAGTCCCGACTATGGGGAGCAGTTCTTC

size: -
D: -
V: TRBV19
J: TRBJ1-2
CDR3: CASSTGTNKYGYTF
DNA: TGTGCCAGTAGTACCGGGACAAATAAATATGGCTACACCTTC

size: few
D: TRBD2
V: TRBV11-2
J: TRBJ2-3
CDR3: CASSVRTSGEDTQYF
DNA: TGTGCCAGCAGCGTCCGGACTAGCGGGGAAGATACGCAGTATTTT

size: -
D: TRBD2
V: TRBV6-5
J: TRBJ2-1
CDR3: CASSRWTSGDKQFF
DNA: TGTGCCAGCAGTAGGTGGACTAGCGGGGACAAGCAGTTCTTC

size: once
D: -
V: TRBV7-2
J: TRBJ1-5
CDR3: CASSLLGAGNQPQHF
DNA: TGTGCCAGCAGCTTACTAGGGGCCGGCAATCAGCCCCAGCATTTT

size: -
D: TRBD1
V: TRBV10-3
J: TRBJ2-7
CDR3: CAIGGQGSRDEQYF
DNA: TGTGCCATCGGGGGACAGGGCTCGAGGGACGAGCAGTACTTC

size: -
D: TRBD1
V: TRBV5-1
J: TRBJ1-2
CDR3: CASSAEGQGKGYTF
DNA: TGCGCCAGCAGCGCAGAGGGACAGGGGAAGGGCTACACCTTC

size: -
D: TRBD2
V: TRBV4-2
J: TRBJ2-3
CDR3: CASSQPGGTADTQYF
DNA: TGTGCCAGCAGCCAGCCCGGGGGGACGGCAGATACGCAGTATTTT

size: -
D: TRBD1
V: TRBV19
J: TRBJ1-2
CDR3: CASSLGTGDGYTF
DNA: TGTGCCAGTAGTCTTGGGACAGGGGATGGCTACACCTTC

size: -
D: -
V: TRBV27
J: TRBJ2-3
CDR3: CASSPRLVADTQYF
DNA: TGTGCCAGCAGTCCTAGACTAGTTGCAGATACGCAGTATTTT

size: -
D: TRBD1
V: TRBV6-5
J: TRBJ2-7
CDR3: CASSYTRGPYEQYF
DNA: TGTGCCAGCAGTTACACCAGGGGGCCCTACGAGCAGTACTTC

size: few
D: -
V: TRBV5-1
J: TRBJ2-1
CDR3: CASSLDRRVNEQFF
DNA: TGCGCCAGCAGCTTGGACAGGAGGGTCAATGAGCAGTTCTTC

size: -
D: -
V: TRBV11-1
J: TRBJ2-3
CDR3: CASRPQGRTDTQYF
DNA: TGTGCCAGCAGGCCCCAGGGAAGGACAGATACGCAGTATTTT

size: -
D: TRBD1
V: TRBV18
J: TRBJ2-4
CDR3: CASSPRGQGENIQYF
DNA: TGTGCCAGCTCACCAAGGGGACAGGGGGAAAACATTCAGTACTTC

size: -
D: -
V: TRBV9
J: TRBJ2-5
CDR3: CASSVEGGQETQYF
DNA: TGTGCCAGCAGCGTAGAAGGAGGCCAAGAGACCCAGTACTTC

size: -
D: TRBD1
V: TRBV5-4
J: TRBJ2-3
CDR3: CAIGTGGGSDTQYF
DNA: TGTGCCATCGGGACAGGGGGCGGTTCAGATACGCAGTATTTT

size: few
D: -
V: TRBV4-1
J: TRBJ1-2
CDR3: CASAGRGRGYTF
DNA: TGCGCCAGCGCCGGGAGGGGACGGGGCTACACCTTC

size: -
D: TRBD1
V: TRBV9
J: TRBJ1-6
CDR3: CASSYRDRDSLHF
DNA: TGTGCCAGCAGCTATCGAGACCGGGACAGTCTCCACTTT

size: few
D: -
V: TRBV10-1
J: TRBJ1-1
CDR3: CASSTDKNTEAFF
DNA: TGCGCCAGCAGTACGGACAAGAACACTGAAGCTTTCTTT

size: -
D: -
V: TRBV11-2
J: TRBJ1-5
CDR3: CASSLAALNQPQHF
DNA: TGTGCCAGCAGCTTAGCAGCGCTCAATCAGCCCCAGCATTTT

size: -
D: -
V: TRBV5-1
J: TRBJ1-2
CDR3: CASSLDPGYYGYTF
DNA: TGCGCCAGCAGCTTGGATCCGGGTTACTATGGCTACACCTTC

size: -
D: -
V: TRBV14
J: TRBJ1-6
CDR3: CASSPDRLSPLHF
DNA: TGTGCCAGCAGCCCAGACAGGTTGTCACCCCTCCACTTT

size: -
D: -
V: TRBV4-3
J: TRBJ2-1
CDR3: CASSLRAHSYNEQFF
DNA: TGCGCCAGCAGCCTGCGGGCCCACTCCTACAATGAGCAGTTCTTC

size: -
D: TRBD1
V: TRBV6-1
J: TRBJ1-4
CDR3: CASSAQGAGMGKKLFF
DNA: TGTGCCAGCAGTGCCCAGGGGGCAGGTATGGGTAAAAAACTGTTTTTT

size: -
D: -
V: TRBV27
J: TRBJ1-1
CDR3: CASSALTGEAFF
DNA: TGTGCCAGCAGTGCCTTAACAGGGGAAGCTTTCTTT

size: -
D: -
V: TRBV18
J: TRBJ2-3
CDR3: CASSPRLQSTDTQYF
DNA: TGTGCCAGCTCACCACGGTTACAGAGCACAGATACGCAGTATTTT

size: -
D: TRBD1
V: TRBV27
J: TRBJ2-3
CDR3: CASTRQGKDTQYF
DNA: TGTGCCAGCACTCGACAGGGGAAAGATACGCAGTATTTT

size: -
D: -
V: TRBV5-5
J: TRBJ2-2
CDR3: CASSFGPGKNTGELFF
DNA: TGTGCCAGCAGCTTTGGCCCAGGAAAGAACACCGGGGAGCTGTTTTTT

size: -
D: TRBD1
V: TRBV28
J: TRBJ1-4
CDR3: CASNSHRQGREKLFF
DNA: TGTGCCAGCAACTCGCATAGACAGGGGAGGGAAAAACTGTTTTTT

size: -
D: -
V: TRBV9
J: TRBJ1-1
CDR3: CASSLSGFNTEAFF
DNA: TGTGCCAGCAGCCTCTCCGGGTTTAACACTGAAGCTTTCTTT